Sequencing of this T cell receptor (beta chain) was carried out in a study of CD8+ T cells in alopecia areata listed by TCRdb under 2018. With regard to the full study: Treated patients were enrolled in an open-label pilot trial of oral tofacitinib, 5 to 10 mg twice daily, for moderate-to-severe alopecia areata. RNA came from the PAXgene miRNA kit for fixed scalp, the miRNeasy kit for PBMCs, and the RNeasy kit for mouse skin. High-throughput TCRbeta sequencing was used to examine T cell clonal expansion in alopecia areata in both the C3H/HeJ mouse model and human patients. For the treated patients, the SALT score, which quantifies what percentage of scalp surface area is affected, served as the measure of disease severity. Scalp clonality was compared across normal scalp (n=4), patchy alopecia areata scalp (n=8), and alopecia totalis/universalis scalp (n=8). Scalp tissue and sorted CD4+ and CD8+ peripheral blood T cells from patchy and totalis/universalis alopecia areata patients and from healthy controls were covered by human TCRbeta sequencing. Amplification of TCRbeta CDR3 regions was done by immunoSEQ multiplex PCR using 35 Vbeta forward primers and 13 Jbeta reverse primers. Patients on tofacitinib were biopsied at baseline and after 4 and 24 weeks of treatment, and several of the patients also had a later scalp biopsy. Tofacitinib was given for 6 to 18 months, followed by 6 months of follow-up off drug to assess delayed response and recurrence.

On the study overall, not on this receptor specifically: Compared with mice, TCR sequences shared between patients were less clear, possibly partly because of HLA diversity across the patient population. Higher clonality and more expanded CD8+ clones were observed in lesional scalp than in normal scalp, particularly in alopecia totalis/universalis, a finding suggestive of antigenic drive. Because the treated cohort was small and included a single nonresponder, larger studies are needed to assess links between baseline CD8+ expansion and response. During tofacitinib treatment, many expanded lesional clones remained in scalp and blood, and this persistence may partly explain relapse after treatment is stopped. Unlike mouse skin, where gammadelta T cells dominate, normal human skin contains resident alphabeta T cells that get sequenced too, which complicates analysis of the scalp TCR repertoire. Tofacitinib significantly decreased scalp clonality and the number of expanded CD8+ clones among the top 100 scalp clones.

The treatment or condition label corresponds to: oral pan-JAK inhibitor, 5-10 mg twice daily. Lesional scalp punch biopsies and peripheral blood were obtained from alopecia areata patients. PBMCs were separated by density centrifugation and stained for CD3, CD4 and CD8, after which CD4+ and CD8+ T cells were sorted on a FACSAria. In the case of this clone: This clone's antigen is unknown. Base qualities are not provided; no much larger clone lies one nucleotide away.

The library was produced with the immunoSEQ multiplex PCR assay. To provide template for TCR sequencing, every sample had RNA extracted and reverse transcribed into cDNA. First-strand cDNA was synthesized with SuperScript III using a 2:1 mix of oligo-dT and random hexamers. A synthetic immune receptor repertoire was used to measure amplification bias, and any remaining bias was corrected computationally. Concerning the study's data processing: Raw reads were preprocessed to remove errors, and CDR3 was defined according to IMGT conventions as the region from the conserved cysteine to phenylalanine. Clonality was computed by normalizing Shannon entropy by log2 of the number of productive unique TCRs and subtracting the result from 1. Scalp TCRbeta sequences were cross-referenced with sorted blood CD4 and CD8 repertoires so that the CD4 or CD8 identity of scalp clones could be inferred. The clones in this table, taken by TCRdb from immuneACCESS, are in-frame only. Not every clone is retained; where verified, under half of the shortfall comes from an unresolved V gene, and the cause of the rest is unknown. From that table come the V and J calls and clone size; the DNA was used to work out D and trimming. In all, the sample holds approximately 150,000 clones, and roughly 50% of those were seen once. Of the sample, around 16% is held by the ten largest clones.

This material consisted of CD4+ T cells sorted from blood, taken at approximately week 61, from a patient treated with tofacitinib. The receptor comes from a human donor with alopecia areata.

The base sequence is TGTGCCAGTAGGGAGCTCTATGGCTACACCTTC. It is translated as CASRELYGYTF. The chain joins TRBV19 to TRBJ1-2; the D gene lacks a confident call. Relative to germline, V is 6 bases shorter and J is 4 bases shorter, with 6 bases between their ends. The CDR3 numbers 11 residues from cysteine through phenylalanine. Only CDR3 DNA is held: 33 bases, read in frame from base 1. The germline V gene (reference sequence) gives CDR1 as LNHDA and CDR2 as SQIVND.